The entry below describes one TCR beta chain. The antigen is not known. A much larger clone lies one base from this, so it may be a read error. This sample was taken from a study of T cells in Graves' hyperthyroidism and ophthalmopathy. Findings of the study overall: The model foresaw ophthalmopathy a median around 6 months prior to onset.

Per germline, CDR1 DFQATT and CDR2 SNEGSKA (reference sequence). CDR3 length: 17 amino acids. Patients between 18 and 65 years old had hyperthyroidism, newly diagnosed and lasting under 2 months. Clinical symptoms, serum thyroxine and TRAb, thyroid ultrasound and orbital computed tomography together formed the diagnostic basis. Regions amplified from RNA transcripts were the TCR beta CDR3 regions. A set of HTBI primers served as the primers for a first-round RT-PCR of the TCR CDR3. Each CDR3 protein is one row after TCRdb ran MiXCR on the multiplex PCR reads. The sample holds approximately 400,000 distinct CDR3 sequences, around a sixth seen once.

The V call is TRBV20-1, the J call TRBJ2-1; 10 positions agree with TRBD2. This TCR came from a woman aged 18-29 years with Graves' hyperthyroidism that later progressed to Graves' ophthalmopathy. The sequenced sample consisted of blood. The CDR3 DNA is TGCAGTGGTGTAGGACTAGCGGTATCGAGCTCCTGCAATGAGCAGTTCTTC. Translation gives CSGVGLAVSSSCNEQFF.